This TCR beta chain appears in the sequencing data of a study of CD8+ T cells in alopecia areata. Study-level background: Tofacitinib administration to treated patients was oral, at 5 to 10 mg twice daily. Tofacitinib lasted 6 to 18 months, then 6 months off drug.

The study's findings and limits: Normal scalp had lower clonality than lesional scalp, with alopecia totalis/universalis lesions showing this most strongly.

Treatment described: oral pan-JAK inhibitor, 5-10 mg twice daily. V was shortened by 4 bases and J by 4 bases, with 15 bases between the two germline ends. The CDR3 contains 15 residues. In germline, CDR1 is MNHNS, CDR2 SASEGT. The authors extracted RNA and reverse transcribed it into cDNA as the sequencing template. Sequenced by immunoSEQ multiplex PCR; TCRdb stores in-frame clones only, minus some. The table shows fewer than 200,000 clones, with 58% occurring only once. A note on this clone: Its specificity is unknown.

The clonotype originates from a human donor with alopecia areata. This chain links TRBV6-1 with TRBJ2-3, with D possibly being TRBD1 or TRBD2 (6 bases each). This sample comprised CD4+ T cells sorted from blood, obtained between weeks 55 and 70, from a patient treated with tofacitinib. This chain's CDR3 is CASSGWGAPSDTQYF. The CDR3 DNA reads TGTGCCAGCAGTGGGTGGGGGGCGCCATCAGATACGCAGTATTTT.